The rows below give T cell receptor beta chains drawn from one sample of a study of tumor-infiltrating lymphocytes in primary liver carcinoma. TCRdb re-derived calls from the multiplex PCR reads in MiXCR, one entry per CDR3 protein. The table includes 150,000 to 200,000 distinct CDR3 sequences, about two thirds detected once. The specimen sequenced was peripheral blood. The origin of the receptors is a woman aged 55-75 years with primary liver carcinoma and hepatitis B virus infection. The CDR3 runs from the conserved cysteine through the conserved F or W. Fields, in order: J gene, V gene, D gene, clone size, CDR3 DNA, CDR3 protein. A D gene is named only where the DNA matches it firmly. Expanded clones are given a class, and other clones once, few, many or no size at all.

J gene: TRBJ2-7
V gene: TRBV21-1
D gene: NA
clone size: NA
CDR3 DNA: TGTGCCAGCAAAAAACAGGCTAGCTGGAGGGTCGAGCAGTACTTC
CDR3 protein: CASKKQASWRVEQYF

J gene: TRBJ1-5
V gene: TRBV11-2
D gene: TRBD1
clone size: NA
CDR3 DNA: TGTCCCAGCAGCGCCACGACAGGGTTCGACCAGCCCCAGCATTTT
CDR3 protein: CPSSATTGFDQPQHF

J gene: TRBJ2-1
V gene: TRBV10-3
D gene: TRBD2
clone size: NA
CDR3 DNA: TGTGCCATCAGTGATACTAGCGGGAGGGCCTCCTACAAAGGGCAGTTCTTC
CDR3 protein: CAISDTSGRASYKGQFF

J gene: TRBJ2-7
V gene: TRBV10-2
D gene: TRBD2
clone size: many
CDR3 DNA: TGCGCCAGCAGTGATAGCGGGAGTTACGAGCAGTACTTC
CDR3 protein: CASSDSGSYEQYF

J gene: TRBJ2-2
V gene: TRBV5-5
D gene: TRBD2
clone size: NA
CDR3 DNA: TGTGCCAGCAGCTTTGGACTAGCGGGAGAAAGAGGATCCGGGGAGCTGTTTTTT
CDR3 protein: CASSFGLAGERGSGELFF

J gene: TRBJ2-2
V gene: TRBV12-3/TRBV12-4
D gene: TRBD2
clone size: many
CDR3 DNA: TGTGCCAGCAGTCTAAGGGGGACTAGCGGGAGGGCCGTGAACACCGGGGAGCTGTTTTTT
CDR3 protein: CASSLRGTSGRAVNTGELFF

J gene: TRBJ1-1
V gene: TRBV10-2
D gene: NA
clone size: many
CDR3 DNA: TGCGCCAGCATGAGGCTCCTGAACACTGAAGCTTTCTTT
CDR3 protein: CASMRLLNTEAFF

J gene: TRBJ2-4
V gene: TRBV6-5
D gene: NA
clone size: NA
CDR3 DNA: TGTGCCAGCAATTACGCGGCGGGAAGCAAGAACATTCAGTACTTC
CDR3 protein: CASNYAAGSKNIQYF

J gene: TRBJ2-3
V gene: TRBV4-2
D gene: TRBD2
clone size: NA
CDR3 DNA: TGTGCCAGCAGCCAAACAACCTTGACTAGCGGGGGCAGCACAGATACGCAGTATTTT
CDR3 protein: CASSQTTLTSGGSTDTQYF

J gene: TRBJ2-1
V gene: TRBV2
D gene: NA
clone size: few
CDR3 DNA: TGTGCCAGCACGTTTGAGGATAAGGCCTACAATGAGCAGTTCTTC
CDR3 protein: CASTFEDKAYNEQFF

J gene: TRBJ1-2
V gene: TRBV7-9
D gene: TRBD1
clone size: many
CDR3 DNA: TGTGCCAGCAGCTTTGACAGGGGGGGCGGCTACACCTTC
CDR3 protein: CASSFDRGGGYTF

J gene: TRBJ1-2
V gene: TRBV6-1
D gene: NA
clone size: few
CDR3 DNA: TGTGCCAGCACCCTTATTGGGGGTCTGAAGTATGGCTACACCTTC
CDR3 protein: CASTLIGGLKYGYTF

J gene: TRBJ2-3
V gene: TRBV11-2
D gene: NA
clone size: NA
CDR3 DNA: TGTGCCAACAGCTCCCAGGGCTCTAGCACAGATGCGCAGTATTTT
CDR3 protein: CANSSQGSSTDAQYF